Below, 27 T cell receptor beta chains from the same sample are listed, as sequenced in a study of T cells in localized non-small cell lung cancer. Profiling relied on immunoSEQ multiplex PCR, and the TCRdb table lists in-frame clones only, not all of them. This table holds 45,000 to 60,000 clones, 80% found once. The sequencing here drew on PBMCs, taken before any cancer treatment. Receptor source: a woman between 35 and 75 years old with stage II lung adenocarcinoma.

This clone was observed a single time. V and J are TRBV19 and TRBJ2-1; a possible D gene is TRBD2 (6 bases). This CDR3 has 14 amino acids. The germline V and J ends were trimmed by 10 bases and 0 bases, with 13 bases remaining between them. Germline CDR1 reads LNHDA; CDR2 reads SQIVND (reference sequence). CDR3 sequence reads: CATRETSSYNEQFF. DNA of the CDR3: TGTGCCACCAGGGAGACTAGCTCCTACAATGAGCAGTTCTTC.

This chain links TRBV9 with TRBJ2-2, with 8 bases lining up with TRBD1. From germline, CDR1 is SGDLS and CDR2 YYNGEE. The CDR3 length is 15 residues. After removal of 6 bases from V and 4 bases from J, the junction contained 8 bases not matched to a gene. In nucleotides, the CDR3 is TGTGCCAGCAATAGGGGCCAGGGGGCCACCGGGGAGCTGTTTTTT. Its protein product is CASNRGQGATGELFF. Filled out from reference TRBV9 and TRBJ2-2, the complete variable domain reads DSGVTQTPKHLITATGQRVTLRCSPRSGDLSVYWYQQSLDQGLQFLIQYYNGEERAKGNILERFSAQQFPDLHSELNLSSLELGDSALYFCASNRGQGATGELFFGEGSRLTVL.

Points on this clone: A read error may be the cause here, since a much bigger clone is one base away. The chain recombines TRBV9 with TRBJ1-4; D not resolved. Germline CDR1 and CDR2: SGDLS and YYNGEE. There are 14 residues in the CDR3. Between the trimmed V and J ends, which lost 0 bases and 0 bases, there was a span of 3 bases. CDR3 loop: CASSVDATNEKLFF. In nucleotides, the CDR3 is TGTGCCAGCAGCGTAGACGCAACTAATGAAAAACTGTTTTTT.

CDR3 residues: CASRVNSNQPQHF. The CDR3 nucleotides are TGTGCCAGCAGGGTCAATAGCAATCAGCCCCAGCATTTT. The chain links TRBV19 to TRBJ1-5; D might be TRBD1 (5 bases). CDR1 and CDR2 from the germline V gene are LNHDA and SQIVND (reference sequence). Trimming stripped 9 bases from V and 0 bases from J, with 9 bases between. There are 13 residues in the CDR3.

V and J are TRBV11-3 and TRBJ2-3; D is perhaps TRBD1 (5 bases). The germline CDR1 and CDR2 sequences are SGHNT and YENEEA. V was clipped by 5 bases and J by 2 bases, with 14 bases between them. The CDR3 spans 15 residues. The CDR3 region has the DNA TGTGCCAGCAGCGACGTGGCAGGGAACACAGATACGCAGTATTTT. Its translation: CASSDVAGNTDTQYF.

The chain links TRBV14 to TRBJ1-2, with D perhaps matching TRBD1 (5 bases). V was pared by 1 base and J by 4 bases, with 19 bases between. Germline CDR1 reads SGHDN; CDR2 reads FVKESK. The CDR3 totals 17 residues. DNA for the CDR3: TGTGCCAGCAGCCAAGGGCAAGTAGGGGCCTACTTCTATGGCTACACCTTC. It yields the protein CASSQGQVGAYFYGYTF. The entire variable domain, with the rest obtained from reference TRBV14 and TRBJ1-2, is as follows: EAGVTQFPSHSVIEKGQTVTLRCDPISGHDNLYWYRRVMGKEIKFLLHFVKESKQDESGMPNNRFLAERTGGTYSTLKVQPAELEDSGVYFCASSQGQVGAYFYGYTFGSGTRLTVV.

The chain's CDR3 is CASSLQQGNGELFF. Written as DNA, the CDR3 is TGTGCCAGCAGTTTGCAACAGGGTAACGGGGAGCTGTTTTTT. The chain employs TRBV28 and TRBJ2-2; perhaps TRBD1 as D (6 bases). V was clipped by 3 bases and J by 7 bases, with 12 bases between them. This CDR3 has 14 residues. The germline V gene encodes CDR1 MDHEN and CDR2 SYDVKM.

By sample fraction, this clone is medium-sized. This sequence joins TRBV2 and TRBJ1-1, with a tentative D call TRBD1 (5 bases). The V end lost 0 bases, the J end lost 4 bases, and 12 bases lay between the germline ends. The CDR3 is 15 amino acids. CDR1 and CDR2 from the germline V gene are SNHLY and FYNNEI. The CDR3 nucleotides read TGTGCCAGCAGTGAAGCTCAGGGATTCAGCACTGAAGCTTTCTTT. It is translated as CASSEAQGFSTEAFF.

J is TRBJ1-1 and V is TRBV30; maybe TRBD1 (5 bases). The CDR3 extends over 14 amino acids. V lost 3 bases to trimming and J lost 3 bases, with 14 bases between them. Germline-derived CDR1 and CDR2 are GTSNPN and SVGIG (reference sequence). The CDR3 DNA reads TGTGCCTGGAGGAGGATGGGGGAGGACACTGAAGCTTTCTTT. Protein: CAWRRMGEDTEAFF.

This chain links TRBV5-1 with TRBJ2-1, with 7 bases lining up with TRBD2. V shed 3 bases and J 3 bases; nucleotides not matched to a gene: 6. CDR3 length: 15 amino acids. Germline V gene sequence: CDR1 SGHRS, CDR2 YFSETQ. The DNA for the CDR3 is TGCGCCAGCAGCTCCCAAGCGGGGATCTACAATGAGCAGTTCTTC. Protein sequence: CASSSQAGIYNEQFF. Combining the CDR3 with reference TRBV5-1 and TRBJ2-1 gives the whole variable domain KAGVTQTPRYLIKTRGQQVTLSCSPISGHRSVSWYQQTPGQGLQFLFEYFSETQRNKGNFPGRFSGRQFSNSRSEMNVSTLELGDSALYLCASSSQAGIYNEQFFGPGTRLTVL.

The chain couples TRBV7-6 to TRBJ1-3, with D unresolved. The ends were cut back, 1 base at V and 4 bases at J, with 14 bases in the middle. Germline assignment: CDR1 SGHVS and CDR2 FNYEAQ. The CDR3 spans 16 residues. Written as DNA, the CDR3 is TGTGCCAGCAGCTTAGAGGTAGACGGCAGGGGAAACACCATATATTTT. Encoded protein: CASSLEVDGRGNTIYF.

This chain connects TRBV2 to TRBJ2-2; D not certain. Germline assignment: CDR1 SNHLY and CDR2 FYNNEI. This CDR3 region has 12 residues. Trimming stripped 4 bases from V and 2 bases from J, with 2 bases between. CDR3 residues: CASSANTGELFF. The CDR3 nucleotides are TGTGCCAGCAGTGCCAACACCGGGGAGCTGTTTTTT.

This chain links TRBV19 with TRBJ1-2; 7 bases fit TRBD1. J gave up 4 bases and V 2 bases, and 7 bases lay outside the gene matches. This CDR3 contains 15 residues. CDR1 is LNHDA and CDR2 is SQIVND in the germline V gene (reference sequence). The CDR3: CASSIRRDSGYGYTF. Here the CDR3 DNA reads TGTGCCAGTAGTATACGCCGGGACAGTGGCTATGGCTACACCTTC. The full variable domain, rest sourced from reference TRBV19 and TRBJ1-2, is DGGITQSPKYLFRKEGQNVTLSCEQNLNHDAMYWYRQDPGQGLRLIYYSQIVNDFQKGDIAEGYSVSREKKESFPLTVTSAQKNPTAFYLCASSIRRDSGYGYTFGSGTRLTVV.

The chain uses TRBV6-1 and TRBJ1-4; D ambiguous. The germline CDR1 and CDR2 sequences are MNHNS and SASEGT. The germline V and J ends were trimmed by 3 bases and 5 bases, with 13 bases remaining between them. CDR3 size: 15 residues. The CDR3 DNA follows: TGTGCCAGCAGTGATCTGAGGATCGGAAATGAAAAACTGTTTTTT. It codes for CASSDLRIGNEKLFF.

This sequence joins TRBV28 and TRBJ2-3; 7 bases fit TRBD1. J lost 2 bases, V lost 8 bases, and 7 bases had no gene match. The germline gives CDR1 MDHEN, CDR2 SYDVKM. The CDR3 totals 14 residues. The CDR3 protein is CASLPGQITDTQYF. CDR3 nucleotide sequence: TGTGCCAGCCTCCCGGGACAGATCACAGATACGCAGTATTTT.

The rearrangement links TRBV18 to TRBJ1-6, with a possible D match to TRBD1 (5 bases). This CDR3 is built from 13 residues. Germline V gene sequence: CDR1 KGHSH, CDR2 LQKENI. Trimming took 3 bases from V and 10 from J, leaving 10 bases between them. This CDR3 is CASSPRVSSPLHF. CDR3 sequence (DNA): TGTGCCAGCTCACCCAGGGTTTCCTCACCCCTCCACTTT.

The rearrangement joins TRBV7-2 to TRBJ1-3, with unresolved D. The CDR3 has 17 residues. The germline V gene has CDR1 SGHTA and CDR2 FQGNSA. V lost 1 base and J lost 0, with 13 bases in between. This CDR3 reads CASSLELLRDSGNTIYF. Here the CDR3 DNA reads TGTGCCAGCAGCTTAGAACTCCTAAGGGACTCTGGAAACACCATATATTTT.

The chain recombines TRBV2 with TRBJ2-3; 12 bases map to TRBD2. The CDR3 runs 18 residues. CDR1 and CDR2 from the germline V gene are SNHLY and FYNNEI. Trimming cost V 4 bases and J 3 bases; bases outside gene matches: 11. The CDR3 DNA is TGTGCCAGCAGTGCTCCTAGCGGGGGGGCTTCGAGTACAGATACGCAGTATTTT. It translates to CASSAPSGGASSTDTQYF.

This chain uses TRBV12-5 with TRBJ2-7, with D tentatively TRBD2 (6 bases). Germline values: CDR1 LGHNT, CDR2 FRNRAP. The V end lost 1 base, the J end lost 3 bases, and 7 bases lay between the germline ends. This CDR3 is 13 amino acids long. The CDR3, as DNA: TGTGCTAGTGGTTTGGCGGGGGTCTACGAGCAGTACTTC. Translating gives CASGLAGVYEQYF.

The rearrangement links TRBV27 to TRBJ1-1; D perhaps matches TRBD1 (5 bases). The CDR3 has 13 amino acids. Looked up from germline, CDR1 is MNHEY and CDR2 is SMNVEV (reference sequence). V was pared by 3 bases and J by 6 bases, with 11 bases between. DNA of the CDR3: TGTGCCAGCAGTTTCGGGGGGGACCCTGAAGCTTTCTTT. Protein product: CASSFGGDPEAFF.

This clone was seen a few times. This chain joins TRBV2 and TRBJ1-1, with D maybe TRBD1 (6 bases). Germline lookup yields CDR1 SNHLY and CDR2 FYNNEI. The CDR3 spans 14 residues. Deletions cut 4 bases from V and 6 bases from J, with 15 bases between. The chain's CDR3 is CASSVRYRESEAFF. CDR3 DNA: TGTGCCAGCAGTGTACGATACAGGGAATCTGAAGCTTTCTTT.

The CDR3 coding sequence is TGCGCCAGCAGCTTCCGGGGAGTTGAGGGAGATACGCAGTATTTT. Encoded protein: CASSFRGVEGDTQYF. The gene calls are TRBV5-1 and TRBJ2-3, with a weak D call TRBD2 (5 bases). The length of the CDR3 is 15 residues. Germline V gene lookup returns CDR1 SGHRS and CDR2 YFSETQ. V shed 2 bases and J shed 5 bases, with 15 bases lying between them.

V gene TRBV6-6 combines with J gene TRBJ1-6; D unclear. The germline gives CDR1 MNHNY, CDR2 SVGAGI (reference sequence). The CDR3 runs to 13 residues. As DNA, the CDR3 is TGTGCAACCCGCCGGTCTCTAAATTCACCCCTCCACTTT. Residues: CATRRSLNSPLHF.

This rearrangement joins TRBV29-1 to TRBJ2-3; D gene unclear. This CDR3 is built from 12 residues. In germline, CDR1 is SQVTM, CDR2 ANQGSEA. Deletions cut 3 bases from V and 5 bases from J, with 9 bases between. The DNA of the CDR3 is TGCAGCGTTGACCAACTGGGAGATACGCAGTATTTT. Protein sequence: CSVDQLGDTQYF.

This chain uses TRBV2 with TRBJ2-6; 11 nucleotides agree with TRBD1. Germline assignment: CDR1 SNHLY and CDR2 FYNNEI. The junction had 8 bases not matched to a gene; V was cut back by 6 bases and J by 4 bases. The CDR3 covers 17 residues. CDR3: CASRRTGGATGANVLTF. DNA for the CDR3: TGTGCCAGCAGACGGACAGGGGGCGCGACGGGGGCCAACGTCCTGACTTTC.

This clone was detected once. V is TRBV7-9 and J is TRBJ1-1, with D tentatively TRBD1 (6 bases). Germline assignment: CDR1 SEHNR and CDR2 FQNEAQ (reference sequence). Trimming left V 4 bases short and J 5 bases short, with 8 bases between. This CDR3 contains 12 residues. CDR3 region: CASSSQGTEAFF. CDR3 DNA sequence: TGTGCCAGCAGCTCACAGGGTACTGAAGCTTTCTTT.

The chain has TRBV5-5 and TRBJ2-1; tentative D call: TRBD1 (5 bases). The V end lost 4 bases, the J end lost 3 bases, and 14 bases lay between the germline ends. Germline V gene lookup returns CDR1 SGHKS and CDR2 YYEKEE (reference sequence). The CDR3 covers 15 residues. The CDR3 loop reads CASSAPGWDYNEQFF. As DNA, the CDR3 is TGTGCCAGCAGCGCCCCAGGGTGGGACTACAATGAGCAGTTCTTC.